A selection of T cell receptor beta chains follows, all from one sample in a study of identical twins. TCRdb analysed the 5' RACE reads with MiXCR anew, one entry per CDR3 protein. The sample shows about 500,000 distinct CDR3 sequences, roughly an eighth of them seen only once. This sample also belongs to another study, concerning yellow fever vaccine responses in identical twins.

Sequencing was carried out using CD4+ T cells sorted from blood. Receptors were obtained from a woman in her late teens or twenties in good health. Each CDR3 is given with its conserved first and last residue. Fields, in order: V gene, D gene, J gene, clone size, CDR3 DNA, CDR3 protein. The D gene is left open where the match is weak. Size is stated for part of the rows, as once, few or many counts, or as a class when the clone is expanded.

TRBV6-2/TRBV6-3	TRBD2	TRBJ2-1	few	TGTGCCAGCAGTTACCAGGCGGGAGGGCTGAATGAGCAGTTCTTC	CASSYQAGGLNEQFF
TRBV29-1	.	TRBJ2-3	many	TGCAGCGTTGAACTCCAGACAGATACGCAGTATTTT	CSVELQTDTQYF
TRBV9	.	TRBJ2-7	.	TGTGCCAGCAGCGTAGAAGCGGAGTCCTACGAGCAGTACTTC	CASSVEAESYEQYF
TRBV20-1	TRBD2	TRBJ2-7	few	TGCAGTGCCGACAGACTAGCGGGGGCCTCGGAGCAGTACTTC	CSADRLAGASEQYF
TRBV7-6	.	TRBJ2-7	few	TGTGCCAGCTCCCAGAGTGCCCGAGGCCCCTACGAGCAGTACTTC	CASSQSARGPYEQYF
TRBV5-1	.	TRBJ2-2	few	TGCGCCAGCAGCTTTCTTGGTTCCTTAAACACCGGGGAGCTGTTTTTT	CASSFLGSLNTGELFF
TRBV5-1	.	TRBJ2-1	many	TGCGCCAGCAGTTGGGACCCCCGACAGGTTTCCCCGTACAATGAGCAGTTCTTC	CASSWDPRQVSPYNEQFF
TRBV7-9	.	TRBJ2-3	.	TGTGCCAGCAGCTTATTCCATCCCCCCAGCACAGATACGCAGTATTTT	CASSLFHPPSTDTQYF
TRBV12-3/TRBV12-4	.	TRBJ2-5	many	TGTGCCAGCAGTTTAGGCCCGACGAAGGGATCCGAGACCCAGTACTTC	CASSLGPTKGSETQYF
TRBV28	.	TRBJ1-5	few	TGTGCCAGCAGGCAAGATCAGCCCCAGCATTTT	CASRQDQPQHF
TRBV6-5	.	TRBJ1-5	.	TGTGCCAGCAGCTATCTGATGGGCAATCAGCCCCAGCATTTT	CASSYLMGNQPQHF
TRBV12-3/TRBV12-4	TRBD2	TRBJ2-7	.	TGTGCCAGCAGTTTTAGCGGGATCCACGAGCAGTACTTC	CASSFSGIHEQYF
TRBV2	TRBD2	TRBJ2-5	few	TGTGCCAGCTGCGGCGGGAGGGCCGGGGAGACCCAGTACTTC	CASCGGRAGETQYF
TRBV20-1	TRBD2	TRBJ2-1	.	TGCAGTGTTGCGGGGGGGCTCAATGAGCAGTTCTTC	CSVAGGLNEQFF
TRBV6-1	.	TRBJ1-2	.	TGTGCCAGCAGGGACGGAGCTAACTATGGCTACACCTTC	CASRDGANYGYTF
TRBV29-1	TRBD2	TRBJ2-7	few	TGCAGCGTTGAAGATAAGGGCCTAGCGGGATTAAACGAGCAGTACTTC	CSVEDKGLAGLNEQYF
TRBV24-1	.	TRBJ2-7	many	TGTGCCACCAGTGATTTTCAAGGGCAGTACTTC	CATSDFQGQYF
TRBV4-3	TRBD2	TRBJ2-3	.	TGCGCCAGCAGCCAAGCGGGGGGGAGGGGAGATACGCAGTATTTT	CASSQAGGRGDTQYF